The TCR beta chain under discussion was sequenced for a study of T-cell memory formation after mild COVID-19. Trimming cost V 3 bases and J 6 bases, with 9 bases left between them. The CDR3 has 13 residues. Germline lookup yields CDR1 SGHTA and CDR2 FQGNSA. MiXCR, run by TCRdb on the 5' RACE reads, gives a single entry per CDR3 protein. Of approximately 240,000 distinct CDR3 sequences detected, less than 20% appear once; the ten largest clones hold around 3.7%. V usage is TRBV7-2 and J usage is TRBJ1-5; D ambiguous. This clonotype originated in a man younger than 35 who had mild COVID-19 (a few samples of this study predate the infection). Cell type and time point are not known. The sequencing sample was made of PBMCs or a T cell subset sorted from them (not recorded which). CDR3 amino acids: CASSFGGSQPQHF. CDR3 nucleotides: TGTGCCAGCAGCTTTGGTGGTAGTCAGCCCCAGCATTTT.